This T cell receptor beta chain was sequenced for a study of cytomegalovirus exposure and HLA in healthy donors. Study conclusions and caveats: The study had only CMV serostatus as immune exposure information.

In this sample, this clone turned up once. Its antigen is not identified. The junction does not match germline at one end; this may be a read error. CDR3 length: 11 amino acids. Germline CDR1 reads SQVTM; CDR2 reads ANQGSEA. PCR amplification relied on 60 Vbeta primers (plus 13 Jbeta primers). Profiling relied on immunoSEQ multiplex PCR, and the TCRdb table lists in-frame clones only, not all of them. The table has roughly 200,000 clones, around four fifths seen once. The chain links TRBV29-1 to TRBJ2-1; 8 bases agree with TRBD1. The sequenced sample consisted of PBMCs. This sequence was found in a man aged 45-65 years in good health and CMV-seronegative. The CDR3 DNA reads TGCAGCGTTGCCCGACAGGGGCGAGGGATCTTC. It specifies CSVARQGRGIF.